These 10 T cell receptor beta chains originate from one sample sequenced in a study of blood T cell repertoires in COVID-19. TCRdb keeps only in-frame clones here, not all; method: immunoSEQ multiplex PCR. Among approximately 46,000 clones listed, 75% to 95% were seen once. Sequencing was carried out using peripheral blood. The source is a man aged 65 to 79 with active COVID-19.

The chain combines TRBV27 with TRBJ1-3; no definite D call. Germline loops: CDR1 MNHEY, CDR2 SMNVEV (reference sequence). This CDR3 region has 13 residues. Trimming pared 6 bases from V and 4 bases from J, leaving 10 bases between. Here the CDR3 reads CASRAFQGNTIYF. The CDR3 coding sequence is TGTGCCAGCAGAGCATTTCAAGGAAACACCATATATTTT.

This clone was detected only once. The V call is TRBV5-1, the J call TRBJ2-1; 9 bases are a match to TRBD1. Per the germline V gene, CDR1 is SGHRS and CDR2 is YFSETQ. V shed 6 bases and J 7 bases; nucleotides not matched to a gene: 8. CDR3 length: 14 amino acids. The CDR3 bases are TGCGCCAGCAAAACCGGGACAGGGATAAATGAGCAGTTCTTC. Its protein is CASKTGTGINEQFF.

This clone has just one count. J is TRBJ1-2 and V is TRBV5-5; D is possibly TRBD1 (5 bases). The germline CDR1 and CDR2 sequences are SGHKS and YYEKEE (reference sequence). The CDR3 runs to 13 residues. Trimming removed 1 base at V and 10 bases at J, with 14 bases between. The CDR3 protein is CASSLKDSGPYTF. For the CDR3, the DNA is TGTGCCAGCAGCTTGAAAGACAGTGGACCCTACACCTTC. Looking up the rest from reference TRBV5-5 and TRBJ1-2 gives the full variable domain: DAGVTQSPTHLIKTRGQQVTLRCSPISGHKSVSWYQQVLGQGPQFIFQYYEKEERGRGNFPDRFSARQFPNYSSELNVNALLLGDSALYLCASSLKDSGPYTFGSGTRLTVV.

V usage is TRBV27 and J usage is TRBJ2-7; TRBD2 matches at 7 bases. The CDR3 has 15 amino acids. Germline CDR1 MNHEY, CDR2 SMNVEV (reference sequence). V shed 4 bases and J 0 bases; nucleotides not matched to a gene: 6. CDR3 amino acids: CASSSARGSSYEQYF. CDR3 nucleotides: TGTGCCAGCAGTTCAGCGCGGGGGAGCTCCTACGAGCAGTACTTC.

This clone was seen only once. The rearrangement links TRBV7-9 to TRBJ2-2; D is perhaps TRBD1 (5 bases). V lost 7 bases and J 1 base, leaving 13 bases between the germline ends. Germline-derived CDR1 and CDR2 are SEHNR and FQNEAQ (reference sequence). CDR3 size: 15 residues. This chain's CDR3 is CASIGAGVNTGELFF. For the CDR3, the DNA is TGTGCCAGCATTGGGGCAGGAGTGAACACCGGGGAGCTGTTTTTT.

This chain connects TRBV6-6 to TRBJ1-5; D not resolved. V shed 5 bases and J shed 7 bases, with 12 bases lying between them. The germline CDR1 and CDR2 sequences are MNHNY and SVGAGI (reference sequence). This CDR3 has 13 amino acids. CDR3 DNA: TGTGCCAGCAGTCAACACATTGGCCAGCCCCAGCATTTT. This translates into CASSQHIGQPQHF.

The V gene is TRBV5-1, the J gene TRBJ2-7; the D gene is possibly TRBD1 (6 bases). The CDR3 has 13 amino acids. The V end lost 0 bases, the J end lost 3 bases, and 7 bases lay between the germline ends. Germline V CDR1 and CDR2: SGHRS, YFSETQ. In DNA form, the CDR3 reads TGCGCCAGCAGCTTGGGAGGGGGCTACGAGCAGTACTTC. Its protein product is CASSLGGGYEQYF.

V gene TRBV29-1 combines with J gene TRBJ2-2; a possible D gene is TRBD2 (6 bases). Germline V gene lookup returns CDR1 SQVTM and CDR2 ANQGSEA. Deletions cut 4 bases from V and 4 bases from J, with 13 bases between. The CDR3 has 14 amino acids. The chain's CDR3 is CSVGQRAGTGELFF. The CDR3 DNA reads TGCAGCGTTGGACAGCGGGCGGGCACCGGGGAGCTGTTTTTT.

This clone is medium-sized (0.01 to 0.1%) in the sample. The genes are TRBV10-2 and TRBJ2-7; D call uncertain. Looked up from germline, CDR1 is WSHSY and CDR2 is SAAADI. This CDR3 has 14 residues. Trimming left V 0 bases short and J 6 bases short, with 12 bases between. CDR3: CASSESVSWAEQYF. CDR3 DNA sequence: TGCGCCAGCAGTGAGTCGGTATCGTGGGCCGAGCAGTACTTC.

CDR3 nucleotides: TGTGCCAGCAGCCATGGGACAAGAATCCCGACTGAAGCTTTCTTT. It translates to CASSHGTRIPTEAFF. V is TRBV3-1 (or the pseudogene TRBV3-2) and J is TRBJ1-1; a possible D gene is TRBD1 (6 bases). The CDR3 has 15 residues. CDR1 LGHDT and CDR2 YNNKEL come from the germline V gene (reference sequence). V lost 3 bases, J lost 5 bases, and 16 bases lay in between.